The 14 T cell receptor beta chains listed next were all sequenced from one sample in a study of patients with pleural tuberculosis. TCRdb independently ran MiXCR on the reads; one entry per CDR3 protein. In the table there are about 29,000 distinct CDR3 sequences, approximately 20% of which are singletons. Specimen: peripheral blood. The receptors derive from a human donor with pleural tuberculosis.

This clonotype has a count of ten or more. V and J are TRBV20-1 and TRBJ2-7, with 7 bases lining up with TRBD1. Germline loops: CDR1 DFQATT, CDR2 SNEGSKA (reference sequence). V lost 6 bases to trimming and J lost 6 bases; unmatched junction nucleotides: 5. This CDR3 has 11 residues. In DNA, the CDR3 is TGCAGTGCCCCGACAGGGACCGAGCAGTACTTC. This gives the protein CSAPTGTEQYF.

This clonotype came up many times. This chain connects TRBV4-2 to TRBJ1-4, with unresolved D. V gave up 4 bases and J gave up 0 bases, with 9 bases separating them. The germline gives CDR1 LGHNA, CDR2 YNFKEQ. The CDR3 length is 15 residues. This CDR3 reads CASSPGSTTNEKLFF. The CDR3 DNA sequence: TGTGCCAGCAGCCCCGGGTCTACAACTAATGAAAAACTGTTTTTT.

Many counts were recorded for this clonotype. The chain's CDR3 is CSAASVLAGGREQYF. The CDR3 coding sequence is TGCAGTGCCGCCTCCGTGCTAGCGGGAGGTCGGGAGCAGTACTTC. The rearrangement links TRBV20-1 to TRBJ2-7; 11 bases align to TRBD2. The V and J ends lost 6 bases and 7 bases, in that order; junction bases with no gene match: 14. Germline values: CDR1 DFQATT, CDR2 SNEGSKA (reference sequence). The length of the CDR3 is 15 residues.

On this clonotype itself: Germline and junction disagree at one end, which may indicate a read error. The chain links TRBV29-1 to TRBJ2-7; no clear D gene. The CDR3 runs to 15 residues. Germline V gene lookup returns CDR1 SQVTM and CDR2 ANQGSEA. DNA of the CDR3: TGCAGCGTCTGGGCGTCACAAGCAAGCTCCTACGATCAGTACTTC. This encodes CSVWASQASSYDQYF.

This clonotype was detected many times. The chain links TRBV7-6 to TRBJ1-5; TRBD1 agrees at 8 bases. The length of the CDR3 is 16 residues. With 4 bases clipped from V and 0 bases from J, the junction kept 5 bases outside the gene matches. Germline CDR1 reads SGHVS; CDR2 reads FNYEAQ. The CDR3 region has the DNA TGTGCCAGCAGCTGGGGACAGGCCGGTAGCAATCAGCCCCAGCATTTT. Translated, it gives CASSWGQAGSNQPQHF.

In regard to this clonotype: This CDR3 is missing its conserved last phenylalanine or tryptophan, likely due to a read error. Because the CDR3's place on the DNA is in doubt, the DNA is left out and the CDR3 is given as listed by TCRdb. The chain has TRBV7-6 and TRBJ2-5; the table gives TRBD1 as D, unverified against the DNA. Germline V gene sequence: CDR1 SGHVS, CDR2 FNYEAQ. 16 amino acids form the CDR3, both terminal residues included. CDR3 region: CASSLLGGGLAETQHL.

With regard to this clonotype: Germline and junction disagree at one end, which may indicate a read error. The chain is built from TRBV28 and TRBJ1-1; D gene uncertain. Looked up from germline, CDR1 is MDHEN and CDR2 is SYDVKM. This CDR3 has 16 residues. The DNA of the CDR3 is TGTGCCAGCAGCCCCTCGCCGGCCTCTCATAACACTGAAGCTTCCTTT. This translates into CASSPSPASHNTEASF.

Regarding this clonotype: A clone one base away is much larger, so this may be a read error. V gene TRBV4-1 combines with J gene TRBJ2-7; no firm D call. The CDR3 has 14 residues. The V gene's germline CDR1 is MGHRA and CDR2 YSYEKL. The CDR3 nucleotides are TGCACCAGCAGCCAAGATCTAAGACCCTACGAGCAGTACTTC. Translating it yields CTSSQDLRPYEQYF.

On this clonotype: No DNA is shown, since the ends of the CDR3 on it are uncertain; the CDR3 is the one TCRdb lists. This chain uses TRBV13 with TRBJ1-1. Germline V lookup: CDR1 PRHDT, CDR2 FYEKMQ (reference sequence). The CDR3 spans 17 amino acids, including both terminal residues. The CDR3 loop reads CASSFYICSASNTEAFF.

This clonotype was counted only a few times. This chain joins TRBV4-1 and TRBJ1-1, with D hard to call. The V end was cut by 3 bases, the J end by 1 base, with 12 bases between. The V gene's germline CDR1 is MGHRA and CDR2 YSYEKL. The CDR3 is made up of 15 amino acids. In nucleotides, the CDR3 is TGCGCCAGCAGCCACAGGACCGAGGAGAACACTGAAGCTTTCTTT. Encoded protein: CASSHRTEENTEAFF.

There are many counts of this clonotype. The CDR3 DNA reads as TGTGCCAGTAAATCAGGGGGGTGGGAGAACACTGAAGCTTTCTTT. Its translation is CASKSGGWENTEAFF. V usage is TRBV7-9 and J usage is TRBJ1-1; TRBD1 matches 7 bases. Germline-derived CDR1 and CDR2 are SEHNR and FQNEAQ (reference sequence). V was pared by 9 bases and J by 1 base, with 11 bases of the junction left unmatched. CDR3 length equals 15 residues. The full variable domain, its missing parts supplied by reference TRBV7-9 and TRBJ1-1, is DTGVSQNPRHKITKRGQNVTFRCDPISEHNRLYWYRQTLGQGPEFLTYFQNEAQLEKSRLLSDRFSAERPKGSFSTLEIQRTEQGDSAMYLCASKSGGWENTEAFFGQGTRLTVV.

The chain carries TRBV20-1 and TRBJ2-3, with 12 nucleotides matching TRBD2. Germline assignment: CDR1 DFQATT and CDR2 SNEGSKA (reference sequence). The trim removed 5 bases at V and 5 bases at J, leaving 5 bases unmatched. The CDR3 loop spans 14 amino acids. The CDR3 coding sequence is TGCAGTGCTGCTAGCGGGGGGGCTGGAGATACGCAGTATTTT. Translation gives CSAASGGAGDTQYF.

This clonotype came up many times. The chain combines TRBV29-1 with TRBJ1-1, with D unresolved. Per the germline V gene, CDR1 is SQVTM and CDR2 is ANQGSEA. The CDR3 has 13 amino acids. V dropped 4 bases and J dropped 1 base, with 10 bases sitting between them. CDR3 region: CSVVRARNTEAFF. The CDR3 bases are TGCAGCGTTGTAAGGGCCAGGAACACTGAAGCTTTCTTT.

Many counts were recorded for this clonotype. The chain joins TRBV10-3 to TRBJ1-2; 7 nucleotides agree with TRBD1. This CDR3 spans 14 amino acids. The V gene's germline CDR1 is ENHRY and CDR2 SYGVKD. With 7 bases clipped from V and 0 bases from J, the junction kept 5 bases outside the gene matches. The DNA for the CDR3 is TGTGCCATCACCCGGACAGGCGCTAACTATGGCTACACCTTC. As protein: CAITRTGANYGYTF.